This is a list of T cell receptor beta chains from one sample in a study of shared clonotypes between healthy human individuals. Libraries were prepared by immunoSEQ multiplex PCR; TCRdb keeps only in-frame clonotypes and omits some of them. The table lists about 2.1 million clones, roughly 93% of them singletons. Sequenced material: naive CD8+ T cells from PBMCs. Receptors were obtained from a man aged 18 to 29 in good health. Some clones in this sample may be carry-over from other donors' samples. Each CDR3 is given with its conserved first and last residue. The order of the fields is V gene, clone size, D gene, J gene, CDR3 DNA, CDR3 protein. The D gene is left open where the match is weak. Clone size is stated in some rows and not others, as once, few, many or a class when expanded.

TRBV6-4	-	-	TRBJ1-2	TGTGCCAGCAGTGACTTATACGGGCAGGGCAACTATGGCTACACCTTC	CASSDLYGQGNYGYTF
TRBV28	-	-	TRBJ2-7	TGTGCCAGCAGCCCTATCGGGGGTGGGTCCTACGAGCAGTACTTC	CASSPIGGGSYEQYF
TRBV2	-	TRBD2	TRBJ2-7	TGTGCCAGCAGTGAGAGGACTAGCGGGAATCTTGTGACCTACGAGCAGTACTTC	CASSERTSGNLVTYEQYF
TRBV6-5	-	-	TRBJ2-3	TGTGCCAGCAGCACTAGGACGGGAGATACGCAGTATTTT	CASSTRTGDTQYF
TRBV25-1	-	-	TRBJ1-2	TGTGCCAGCAGTGAACGGGAGAATGGCTACACCTTC	CASSERENGYTF
TRBV9	-	TRBD2	TRBJ2-3	TGTGCCAGCAGCGTAGAGGCGGGAGGGCCCTCAGATACGCAGTATTTT	CASSVEAGGPSDTQYF
TRBV4-1	once	-	TRBJ2-1	TGCGCCAGCAGCCAAACGTACTACAATGAGCAGTTCTTC	CASSQTYYNEQFF
TRBV9	few	-	TRBJ1-1	TGTGCCAGCAAAGCAGGATCCAACACTGAAGCTTTCTTT	CASKAGSNTEAFF
TRBV5-1	once	TRBD2	TRBJ2-7	TGCGCCAGCAGCCAAGACCCTAGCGGGAGTACGTACGAGCAGTACTTC	CASSQDPSGSTYEQYF
TRBV9	-	TRBD2	TRBJ2-3	TGTGCCAGCAGCAAAGGGACTAGCGGGAGGGATACGCAGTATTTT	CASSKGTSGRDTQYF
TRBV19	-	-	TRBJ1-1	TGTGCCAGTACCCCGACAGAAAACACTGAAGCTTTCTTT	CASTPTENTEAFF
TRBV29-1	-	-	TRBJ2-5	TGCAGCGTTGAAGAGCGGGCACTGGTTGAGACCCAGTACTTC	CSVEERALVETQYF
TRBV7-9	-	-	TRBJ2-2	TGTGCCAGCAGACTGCCTATGACTGGGTCGGCCGACACCGGGGAGCTGTTTTTT	CASRLPMTGSADTGELFF
TRBV9	-	-	TRBJ2-7	TGTGCCAGCAGCCCTGACAGGTCATCCTACGAGCAGTACTTC	CASSPDRSSYEQYF
TRBV10-1	-	-	TRBJ2-1	TGCGCCAGCAGTAAAGTGCGGTATACCTACAATGAGCAGTTCTTC	CASSKVRYTYNEQFF
TRBV5-4	-	-	TRBJ1-2	TGTGCCAGCAGCTGGCTAGGGGCAGCTTCATATGGCTACACCTTC	CASSWLGAASYGYTF
TRBV27	-	TRBD2	TRBJ2-5	TGTGCCAGCACCCGACTAGCAGCCGTGGGAGGGACCCAGTACTTC	CASTRLAAVGGTQYF
TRBV27	-	TRBD1	TRBJ1-2	TGTGCCAGCAGTTCCTATTACAGGGGGCCTCCCTATGGCTACACCTTC	CASSSYYRGPPYGYTF
TRBV15	-	-	TRBJ2-7	TGTGCCACCAGCAGAGATATGGTCAGCTACGAGCAGTACTTC	CATSRDMVSYEQYF
TRBV29-1	-	-	TRBJ2-7	TGCAGCGTTGCTCAGCCTGCTAGCTCCTACGAGCAGTACTTC	CSVAQPASSYEQYF
TRBV29-1	-	-	TRBJ2-7	TGCAGCGTCGCAGGGTACGGCGGCGAGCAGTACTTC	CSVAGYGGEQYF
TRBV2	-	-	TRBJ2-2	TGTGCCAGCAGTGAATTGGGGGCGTCCCCCGGGGAGCTGTTTTTT	CASSELGASPGELFF
TRBV2	-	TRBD1	TRBJ2-7	TGTGCCAAGGAGACAGGGAGCTCCTACGAGCAGTACTTC	CAKETGSSYEQYF
TRBV25-1	-	TRBD1	TRBJ1-1	TGTGCCAGCAGTGATGACAGGGAGGCCTCGAACACTGAAGCTTTCTTT	CASSDDREASNTEAFF
TRBV9	-	-	TRBJ1-1	TGTGCCAGCAGCCCCAGGGTAACTGAAGCTTTCTTT	CASSPRVTEAFF
TRBV9	-	-	TRBJ1-1	TGTGCCAGCAGCGTAGGGACAGCTAGGAACACTGAAGTTTTCTTT	CASSVGTARNTEVFF
TRBV6-5	once	-	TRBJ2-7	TGTGCCAGCAGTTACTCGGCCAGCTACGAGCAGTACTTC	CASSYSASYEQYF
TRBV28	-	-	TRBJ1-6	TGTGCCAGCAGTCAATGGGAGTTCCACTTT	CASSQWEFHF
TRBV6-1	-	-	TRBJ2-6	TGTGCCAGCAGTCAGGGCTGGGCTGGGGCCAACGTCCTGACTTTC	CASSQGWAGANVLTF
TRBV6-4	-	-	TRBJ2-2	TGTGCCAGCAGTGACTCGAGTCGTCCCGGATTGTGCGCGGGAAGAAACACCGGGGAGCTGTTTTTT	CASSDSSRPGLCAGRNTGELFF
TRBV27	-	-	TRBJ1-5	TGTGCCAGCAGTCTTAACCCGCAACAGCCCCAGCATTTT	CASSLNPQQPQHF
TRBV10-3	-	-	TRBJ2-7	TGTGCCATCAGTGATCCAGCCCACGGGAGCGACGAGCAGTACTTC	CAISDPAHGSDEQYF
TRBV27	once	-	TRBJ1-2	TGTGCCAGCCGACCCTGGGACGTAAACTATGGCTACACCTTC	CASRPWDVNYGYTF
TRBV30	-	-	TRBJ1-1	TGTGCCTGGAGTGTAGGTGTTGAGAAAATAGTTGAAGCTTTCTTT	CAWSVGVEKIVEAFF
TRBV6-5	once	-	TRBJ1-1	TGTGCCAGCAGCCGAGAACCGAACACTGAAGCTTTCTTT	CASSREPNTEAFF
TRBV27	-	-	TRBJ2-2	TGTGCCAGCAGTTGGACGGTGGGGACCGGGGAGCTGTTTTTT	CASSWTVGTGELFF
TRBV4-1	-	-	TRBJ2-7	TGCGCCAGCAGCCAAGATTGGAGGGCTTACGAGCAGTACTTC	CASSQDWRAYEQYF
TRBV4-3	-	TRBD1	TRBJ1-1	TGCGCCAGCAGCCTTGGGTATAGGACAGGGGGCGCGGGCACTGAAGCTTTCTTT	CASSLGYRTGGAGTEAFF
TRBV14	-	TRBD1	TRBJ1-1	TGTGCCAGCAGCCGAGACAGGGATACTGAAGCTTTCTTT	CASSRDRDTEAFF
TRBV4-1	-	TRBD2	TRBJ2-7	TGCGCCAGCAGCCAAGGAGAATTAGCGGGAGGGCGTATCCCCGAGCAGTACTTC	CASSQGELAGGRIPEQYF
TRBV6-4	-	TRBD1	TRBJ2-1	TGTGCCAGCGCGGACAGGGGAGGGGGCTACAATGAGCAGTTCTTC	CASADRGGGYNEQFF
TRBV7-9	-	-	TRBJ2-2	TGTGCCAGCAGCCCCTTCGGTCCGTGGGTCGGGGAGCTGTTTTTT	CASSPFGPWVGELFF
TRBV7-6	-	-	TRBJ1-1	TGTGCCAGCAGCTTGGGGCAGGACATGAACACTGAAGCTTTCTTT	CASSLGQDMNTEAFF
TRBV7-2	-	TRBD1	TRBJ1-2	TGTGCCAGCAGCGACGGACAGGGACTTGGCTACACCTTC	CASSDGQGLGYTF
TRBV29-1	-	-	TRBJ1-1	TGCAGCGTTGCGTCCACTGAAGCTTTCTTT	CSVASTEAFF